This TCR beta chain was identified in a study of cytomegalovirus exposure and HLA in healthy donors. Study in general: There were tens of millions of unique TCRs (from HLA-typed donors) in an early data release. Whole-study results and caveats: Later on, an analysis showed TCR association rates differing by HLA locus, with DRB1 the most and HLA-C the fewest.

Primers for the PCR totalled 60 Vbeta and 13 Jbeta. Some clones are missing from TCRdb's copy, which holds only in-frame ones; the method was immunoSEQ multiplex PCR. The table lists roughly 100,000 clones, roughly 70% of them singletons. V was clipped by 0 bases and J by 2 bases, with 13 bases between them. CDR1 is LGHNA and CDR2 is YSLEER in the germline V gene. The CDR3 spans 16 residues. In the case of this clone: Its antigen is still unknown.

This clonotype was obtained from a male donor in good health and CMV-seropositive. The rearrangement joins TRBV4-3 to TRBJ2-5; D may be TRBD1 (6 bases). Sequences were obtained from PBMCs. CDR3 region: CASSQETGQPQETQYF. CDR3 sequence (DNA): TGCGCCAGCAGCCAAGAGACAGGACAGCCACAAGAGACCCAGTACTTC.